This is a list of T cell receptor beta chains from one sample in a study of blood T cell repertoires in COVID-19. Produced via immunoSEQ multiplex PCR; TCRdb's table is partial and in-frame only. There are more than 450,000 clones in the sample; roughly 87% occur only once, and roughly 0.7% lies in the top ten. The sequenced material came from PBMCs or T cells enriched from blood (not recorded which). The source of these receptors is a woman between 18 and 29 years old who had recovered from COVID-19. Each CDR3 is given with its conserved first and last residue. The order of the fields is D gene, J gene, clone size, V gene, CDR3 DNA, CDR3 protein. D genes are given only for firm matches. Expanded clones get a size class; other rows say once, few or many, or leave the size out.

NA TRBJ2-7 NA TRBV7-9 TGTGCCAACAGCTCGGACAGCAACTACGAGCAGTACTTC CANSSDSNYEQYF
TRBD1 TRBJ1-1 NA TRBV24-1 TGTGCCACCTCGACAGGGGAGAACACTGAAGCTTTCTTT CATSTGENTEAFF
TRBD1 TRBJ1-2 NA TRBV18 TGTGCCAGCTCACTCGGACAGGCCCTAGGGGATGGCTACACCTTC CASSLGQALGDGYTF
NA TRBJ2-3 once TRBV19 TGTGCCAGTAGTATAGGGGGCGGCACAGATACGCAGTATTTT CASSIGGGTDTQYF
NA TRBJ1-2 few TRBV4-2 TGTGCCAGCAGCCAAGAGTATAGCCAGAGTTTTCCCTATGGCTACACCTTC CASSQEYSQSFPYGYTF
TRBD1 TRBJ2-2 NA TRBV11-2 TGTGCCAGCAGCTCCGGGACAGGGTACACCGGGGAGCTGTTTTTT CASSSGTGYTGELFF
TRBD2 TRBJ2-1 NA TRBV29-1 TGCAGCGTTGTAGGGGACTACTCCTACAATGAGCAGTTCTTC CSVVGDYSYNEQFF
TRBD2 TRBJ2-5 NA TRBV30 TGTGCCTGGAGTCATCTAGCGGGGGGCCGTGGAGAGACCCAGTACTTC CAWSHLAGGRGETQYF
TRBD1 TRBJ1-4 NA TRBV5-4 TGTGCCAGCAGCAGAGAGGGGGCGTCTAGTGAAAAACTGTTTTTT CASSREGASSEKLFF
TRBD2 TRBJ2-7 NA TRBV30 TGTGCCTGGAGTGACGGACTAGCCTACGAGCAGTACTTC CAWSDGLAYEQYF
TRBD1 TRBJ2-7 NA TRBV30 TGTGCCTGGAGTATTTCCTCGGGACAGCTTATGTACTTC CAWSISSGQLMYF
NA TRBJ2-6 NA TRBV5-5 TGTGCCAGCCAGGCCCGGGGCAGGGGAGAAAATGGGGCCAACGTCCTGACTTTC CASQARGRGENGANVLTF
NA TRBJ2-7 NA TRBV30 TGTGCCTGGAGTCCACAGCAAGACGAGCAGTACTTC CAWSPQQDEQYF
TRBD1 TRBJ2-7 NA TRBV6-5 TGTGCCAGCACCAGAGGGGGCGGGTTGTCCTACGAGCAGTACTTC CASTRGGGLSYEQYF
NA TRBJ1-5 NA TRBV5-1 TGCGCCAGCAGCTTGTCGGAGCCGAAATCTCAGCCCCAGCATTTT CASSLSEPKSQPQHF
TRBD1 TRBJ1-2 NA TRBV30 TGTGCCTGGAAGGGACAGGGGGGAGCTAACTATGGCTACACCTTC CAWKGQGGANYGYTF
NA TRBJ1-2 once TRBV19 TGTGCCAGTAGTATTGTGTCGAGCCCAACTAACTATGGCTACACCTTC CASSIVSSPTNYGYTF
NA TRBJ2-7 NA TRBV30 TGTGCCTGGACGGGCAGGGCCCACGAGCAGTACTTC CAWTGRAHEQYF
TRBD1 TRBJ1-2 NA TRBV24-1 TGTGCCACCAGTGATCCTCGGACAGGCAACTATGGCTACACCTTC CATSDPRTGNYGYTF
NA TRBJ2-1 NA TRBV6-6 TGTGCCAGCAGGGTGCGCTCCTACAATGAGCAGTTCTTC CASRVRSYNEQFF
TRBD1 TRBJ2-3 NA TRBV7-9 TGTGCCAGCAGCCCAACAGGGGAAGGTGCAGATACGCAGTATTTT CASSPTGEGADTQYF
NA TRBJ1-4 NA TRBV11-3 TGTGCCAGCAGCTTGGGCCCCAATGAAAAACTGTTTTTT CASSLGPNEKLFF
TRBD2 TRBJ2-7 NA TRBV7-2 TGTGCCAGCAGCTTAAGAATGGCGGGGGGCACCTACGAGCAGTACTTC CASSLRMAGGTYEQYF
TRBD1 TRBJ1-2 NA TRBV30 TGTGCCTGGAATACGCCCGACAGGGCCCTCTATGGCTACACCTTC CAWNTPDRALYGYTF
NA TRBJ2-7 NA TRBV7-2 TGTGCCAGCAGCCCCCTTCGTACTCGCTACGAGCAGTACTTC CASSPLRTRYEQYF
TRBD1 TRBJ1-1 NA TRBV2 TGTGCCACAGAAGATGACAGGGAAGCTGAAGCTTTCTTT CATEDDREAEAFF
TRBD2 TRBJ2-3 NA TRBV19 TGTGCCAGCGGACTAGCGGGGATCGGAGATACGCAGTATTTT CASGLAGIGDTQYF
NA TRBJ2-4 NA TRBV4-1 TGCGCCAGCAGCCAAGGGCAGGGTGTGGGCATTCAGTACTTC CASSQGQGVGIQYF
TRBD1 TRBJ2-7 NA TRBV7-8 TGTGCCAGCAGCTTACGGGACCCGGGACAGGGGAACGAGCAGTACTTC CASSLRDPGQGNEQYF
NA TRBJ2-3 NA TRBV30 TGTGCCTGGAGTGTAAGGGGGGGCGGAGATACGCAGTATTTT CAWSVRGGGDTQYF
TRBD2 TRBJ2-2 NA TRBV19 TGTGCCAGTACCCCGACAGCGGGGACCGGGGAGCTGTTTTTT CASTPTAGTGELFF
NA TRBJ1-6 NA TRBV3-1/TRBV3-2 TGTGCCAGCAGCCAAGAAAGAGGGAGAAATTCACCCCTCCACTTT CASSQERGRNSPLHF
TRBD1 TRBJ1-2 NA TRBV12-5 TGTGCTAGTGGTAGCCGGACAGGTTCCTATGGCTACACCTTC CASGSRTGSYGYTF
NA TRBJ2-1 once TRBV11-3 TGTGCCAGCAGCTTAGGACAGACTCTCTACAATGAGCAGTTCTTC CASSLGQTLYNEQFF
NA TRBJ1-6 NA TRBV30 TGTGCCTGGAATACAGGCAGTAATTCACCCCTCCACTTT CAWNTGSNSPLHF
NA TRBJ1-2 NA TRBV5-4 TGTGCCAGCAGCTTGGACAGAAACTATGGCTACACCTTC CASSLDRNYGYTF
NA TRBJ2-2 once TRBV6-5 TGTGCCAGCAGCCCCTCCTACCCCGGGGAGCTGTTTTTT CASSPSYPGELFF
TRBD1 TRBJ1-2 NA TRBV5-4 TGTGCCACCCTCGGACAGGGTGGTTTTGGCTACACCTTC CATLGQGGFGYTF
TRBD2 TRBJ2-1 NA TRBV7-3 TGTGCCAGCAGCTTAGGAGCGGGGGGGCCCCACCCCAATGAGCAGTTCTTC CASSLGAGGPHPNEQFF
TRBD1 TRBJ1-4 few TRBV5-8 TGTGCCAGCAGCTTGGGGCCGGGACAGCCAGCAACTAATGAAAAACTGTTTTTT CASSLGPGQPATNEKLFF
TRBD2 TRBJ2-3 NA TRBV19 TGTGCCAGTAAAATAGCGGGGGGGAAAGATACGCAGTATTTT CASKIAGGKDTQYF
TRBD1 TRBJ1-4 NA TRBV18 TGTGCCAGCTCACGCGACCGACAGGGGGGGAATGAAAAACTGTTTTTT CASSRDRQGGNEKLFF
TRBD2 TRBJ2-1 few TRBV11-3 TGTGCCAGCAGCCTAACCGGGACTAGCGGCTACAATGAGCAGTTCTTC CASSLTGTSGYNEQFF
NA TRBJ2-1 NA TRBV3-1/TRBV3-2 TGTGCCAGCAGCTCCCTGGGGGGGCATGAGCAGTTCTTC CASSSLGGHEQFF
NA TRBJ1-5 NA TRBV24-1 TGTGCCACCCCAAGCGACAGCTACAATCAGCCCCAGCATTTT CATPSDSYNQPQHF
NA TRBJ1-3 NA TRBV10-1 TGCGCCAGCACCCTAGGGAAACCGGAGGACACCATATATTTT CASTLGKPEDTIYF
TRBD1 TRBJ1-1 NA TRBV5-1 TGCGCCAGCAGCTTTGACAGGGCGCAAGGCACTGAAGCTTTCTTT CASSFDRAQGTEAFF
TRBD2 TRBJ2-3 NA TRBV5-4 TGTGCCAGCAGCCTAGCGGGGGGTACTGGGGATACGCAGTATTTT CASSLAGGTGDTQYF
TRBD2 TRBJ2-2 NA TRBV19 TGTGCCAGTAGTCCCCGGGTAGCGGGGGGCGCCGGGGAGCTGTTTTTT CASSPRVAGGAGELFF